The clone carrying this T cell receptor beta chain was seen at least ten times. Its antigen remains unidentified. Germline V gene data show CDR1 as SQVTM and CDR2 as ANQGSEA. The length of the CDR3 is 14 residues. With 3 bases removed from V and 0 bases from J, the gap between germline ends came to 9 bases. The time point: longitudinal time-point 3. The sample is drawn from a study of neurological immune-mediated disorders. The cDNA was produced through 5'RACE with 10-nucleotide random UMIs. Every sequencing run produced over 180 million TCR-beta sequences, and the sequences from any one run covered 15-18 subjects. TCRdb re-called the 5' RACE reads with MiXCR, one entry per CDR3 protein. The sample has approximately 84,000 distinct CDR3 sequences; about 4% are singletons. Study findings and constraints: When grouped phylogenetically, the repertoires of 18 of the 34 multiple sclerosis patients fell together in one related-CDR3 cluster, which is a possible signature.

Material for sequencing was PBMCs. The receptor's source is a woman in her sixties or seventies with multiple sclerosis. This chain joins TRBV29-1 and TRBJ2-1; perhaps TRBD2 as D (5 bases). CDR3 amino acids: CSVDSGSSYNEQFF. CDR3 nucleotide sequence: TGCAGCGTTGACTCTGGGAGCTCCTACAATGAGCAGTTCTTC.